One sample yielded the 5 T cell receptor beta chains listed below, sequenced in a study of beta chain features in type 1 diabetes. Expressed TCRB transcripts were sequenced, since all the RNA that had been isolated was reverse transcribed. The protocol was immunoSEQ multiplex PCR, while the TCRdb copy is restricted to in-frame clones and leaves out a portion. The profile shows 250,000 to 300,000 clones, about 13% of them singletons. Antigen specificity for these receptors is unknown. Findings and limits, study-wide: Type 1 diabetes patients had TCRB CDR3s that were shorter (moderately but significantly so) in all four CD4+ subsets.

Source material: naive CD4+ T cells from blood. The source is a man under 40 with type 1 diabetes.

This clone has a handful of counts. The genes are TRBV6-5 and TRBJ2-7, with 9 bases lining up with TRBD2. Germline CDR1 is MNHEY and CDR2 is SVGAGI. V lost 6 bases, J lost 2 bases, and 8 bases stayed unmatched. The CDR3 extends over 15 amino acids. The CDR3 sequence: CASSPRLAVTYEQYF. As DNA, the CDR3 is TGTGCCAGCAGCCCGAGACTAGCGGTTACCTACGAGCAGTACTTC.

This clone turned up a few times. This rearrangement joins TRBV7-3 to TRBJ2-7; D possibly corresponds to TRBD2 (5 bases). The CDR3 runs 14 residues. Germline V lookup: CDR1 SGHTA, CDR2 FQGTGA. V gave up 5 bases and J gave up 0 bases, with 11 bases separating them. CDR3: CASSPRSGSYEQYF. CDR3 coding DNA: TGTGCCAGCAGCCCGCGGAGCGGCTCCTACGAGCAGTACTTC.

In this sample, this clone turned up a few times. J is TRBJ2-3 and V is TRBV19, with TRBD2 as a possible D gene (6 bases). The CDR3 sequence is 15 residues long. CDR1 and CDR2 from the germline V gene are LNHDA and SQIVND (reference sequence). Deletions cut 5 bases from V and 3 bases from J, with 15 bases between. In DNA, the CDR3 is TGTGCCAGTAGTGTCCGACCGGAGGGGACAGATACGCAGTATTTT. This translates into CASSVRPEGTDTQYF. The full variable domain, with the rest looked up from reference TRBV19 and TRBJ2-3, is DGGITQSPKYLFRKEGQNVTLSCEQNLNHDAMYWYRQDPGQGLRLIYYSQIVNDFQKGDIAEGYSVSREKKESFPLTVTSAQKNPTAFYLCASSVRPEGTDTQYFGPGTRLTVL.

This clone has only a few counts. This chain uses TRBV2 with TRBJ2-3; 8 positions match TRBD1. J gave up 2 bases and V 8 bases, and 6 bases lay outside the gene matches. This CDR3 has 14 residues. Germline V gives CDR1 SNHLY, CDR2 FYNNEI. The CDR3 protein is CASLRDRITDTQYF. CDR3 DNA: TGTGCCAGCCTCCGGGACAGGATCACAGATACGCAGTATTTT.

The V call is TRBV5-1, the J call TRBJ2-1, with TRBD1 matching 10 bases. The CDR3 has 14 amino acids. Trimming took 0 bases from V and 8 from J; bases not matched to a gene: 2. The germline V gene has CDR1 SGHRS and CDR2 YFSETQ. The CDR3 sequence is CASSLGQGAHEQFF. CDR3 coding DNA: TGCGCCAGCAGCTTGGGACAGGGGGCTCATGAGCAGTTCTTC.